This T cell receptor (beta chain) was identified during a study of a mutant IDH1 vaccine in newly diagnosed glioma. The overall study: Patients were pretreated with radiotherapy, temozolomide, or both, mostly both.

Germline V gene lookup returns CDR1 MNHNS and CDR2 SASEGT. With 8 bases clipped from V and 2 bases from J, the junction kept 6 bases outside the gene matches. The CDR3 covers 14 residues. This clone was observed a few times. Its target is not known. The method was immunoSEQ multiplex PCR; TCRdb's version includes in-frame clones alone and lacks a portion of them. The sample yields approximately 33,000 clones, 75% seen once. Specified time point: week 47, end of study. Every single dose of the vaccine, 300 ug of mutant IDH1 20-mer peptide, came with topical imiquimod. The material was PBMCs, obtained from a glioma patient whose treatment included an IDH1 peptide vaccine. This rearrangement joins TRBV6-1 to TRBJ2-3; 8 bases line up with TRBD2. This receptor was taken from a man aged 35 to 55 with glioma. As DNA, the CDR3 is TGTGCCAGCGCGGGGGGTCTTTACACAGATACGCAGTATTTT. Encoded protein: CASAGGLYTDTQYF.